This TCR beta chain was captured in a study of cytomegalovirus exposure and HLA in healthy donors. The PCR contained 60 Vbeta and 13 Jbeta primers. Methods used by the authors: A later analysis counted 65 million to 90 million unique TCR beta chains, around 10 million shared. Only in-frame clones appear in the TCRdb table, and some are missing; sequencing was by immunoSEQ multiplex PCR. Clone size and the V and J calls come from that table; the DNA yielded D and trimming. Of about 140,000 clones listed, 61% were seen once; the top ten hold roughly 1.8%. V was shortened by 6 bases and J by 0 bases, with 12 bases between the two germline ends. The germline gives CDR1 MNHNS, CDR2 SASEGT. This CDR3 comprises 15 residues.

Sequences were obtained from PBMCs. The sequence came from a male donor in good health and CMV-seronegative. The chain joins TRBV6-1 to TRBJ1-3; D is ambiguous. The CDR3 is CASSLDRSSGNTIYF. DNA for the CDR3: TGTGCCAGCAGCCTAGACCGGAGCTCTGGAAACACCATATATTTT.